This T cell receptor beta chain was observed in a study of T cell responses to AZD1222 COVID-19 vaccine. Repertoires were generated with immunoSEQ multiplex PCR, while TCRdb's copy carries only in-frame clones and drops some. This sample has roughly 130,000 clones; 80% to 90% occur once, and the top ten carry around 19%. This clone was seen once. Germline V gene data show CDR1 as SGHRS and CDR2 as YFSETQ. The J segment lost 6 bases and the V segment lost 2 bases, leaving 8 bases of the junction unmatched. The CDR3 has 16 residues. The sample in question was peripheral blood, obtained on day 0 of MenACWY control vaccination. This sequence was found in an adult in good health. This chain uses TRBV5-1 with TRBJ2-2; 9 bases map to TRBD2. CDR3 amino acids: CASSFLAGVPAGELFF. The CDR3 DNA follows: TGCGCCAGCAGCTTCTTAGCGGGAGTCCCCGCCGGGGAGCTGTTTTTT.